One sample yielded the 2 T cell receptor beta chains listed below, sequenced in a study of monozygotic twins with inflammatory bowel disease. TCRdb derives one entry per CDR3 protein from the 5' RACE reads, leaving out DNA. The sample table includes around 99,000 distinct CDR3 sequences. The source material was blood. These receptors were collected from a human donor with ulcerative colitis or Crohn's disease, or a healthy co-twin of an affected twin (not recorded which).

The chain links TRBV12-3 or TRBV12-4 to TRBJ2-1; TCRdb selects TRBD1, and the lack of DNA leaves this call unchecked. The CDR3 is 13 residues long. CDR3 sequence: CASSWGRDDEQFF.

The chain is built from TRBV5-6 and TRBJ2-3; lacking DNA, the TRBD2 call made by TCRdb goes unchecked. This CDR3 contains 15 residues. Per germline, CDR1 SGHDT and CDR2 YYEEEE. The chain's CDR3 is CASSLVLEGTDTQYF.